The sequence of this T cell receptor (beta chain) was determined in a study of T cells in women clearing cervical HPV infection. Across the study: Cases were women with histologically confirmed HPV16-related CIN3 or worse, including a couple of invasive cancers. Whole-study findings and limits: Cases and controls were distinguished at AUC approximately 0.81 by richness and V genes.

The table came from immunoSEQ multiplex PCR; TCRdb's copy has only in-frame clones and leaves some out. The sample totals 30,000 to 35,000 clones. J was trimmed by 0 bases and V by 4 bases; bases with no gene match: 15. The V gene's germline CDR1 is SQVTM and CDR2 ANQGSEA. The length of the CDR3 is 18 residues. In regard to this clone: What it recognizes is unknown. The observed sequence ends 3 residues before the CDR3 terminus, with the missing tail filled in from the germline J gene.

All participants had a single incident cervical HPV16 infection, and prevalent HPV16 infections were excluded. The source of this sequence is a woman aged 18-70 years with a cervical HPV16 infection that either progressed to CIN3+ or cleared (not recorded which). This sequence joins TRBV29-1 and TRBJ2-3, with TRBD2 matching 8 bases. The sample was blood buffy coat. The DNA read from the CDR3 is TGCAGCGTTGCGGGGGGGGTATACACCTGCCCTAGCACAGATACG. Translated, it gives CSVAGGVYTCPSTDT. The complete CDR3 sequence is CSVAGGVYTCPSTDTQYF.